This is a list of T cell receptor beta chains from one sample in a study of regulatory T cells in long-lasting Graves disease. TCRdb passed the multiplex PCR reads through MiXCR, listing each CDR3 protein once. There are around 420,000 distinct CDR3 sequences in the sample; around 15% occur only once, and 22% lies in the top ten. Source: peripheral blood mononuclear cells (PBMCs), taken at new diagnosis, from a patient treated with antithyroid drugs. The receptors stem from a female donor with Graves disease. CDR3s include the opening cysteine and the closing phenylalanine or tryptophan. Fields, in order: clone size, J gene, D gene, V gene, CDR3 protein, CDR3 DNA. A D gene is named only where the DNA matches it firmly. Clone sizes are given selectively: once, few, many, or a class where the clone is expanded.

clone size: .
J gene: TRBJ1-5
D gene: TRBD1
V gene: TRBV7-3
CDR3 protein: CASSTRTGGQPQHF
CDR3 DNA: TGTGCCAGCAGCACTCGGACAGGGGGACAGCCCCAGCATTTT

clone size: many
J gene: TRBJ2-3
D gene: .
V gene: TRBV20-1
CDR3 protein: CSVTGGKTAGGGTDTQYF
CDR3 DNA: TGCAGTGTTACAGGGGGCAAGACGGCGGGAGGAGGGACAGATACGCAGTATTTT

clone size: few
J gene: TRBJ2-2
D gene: TRBD2
V gene: TRBV4-2
CDR3 protein: CASSQDLGGLAGAGASTGELFF
CDR3 DNA: TGTGCCAGCAGCCAAGATCTTGGAGGGCTAGCGGGAGCAGGAGCAAGCACCGGGGAGCTGTTTTTT

clone size: .
J gene: TRBJ2-7
D gene: TRBD2
V gene: TRBV28
CDR3 protein: CASSSHSGTSYEQYF
CDR3 DNA: TGTGCCAGCAGTTCTCATAGCGGGACCTCCTACGAGCAGTACTTC

clone size: many
J gene: TRBJ2-7
D gene: .
V gene: TRBV7-8
CDR3 protein: CASSFSGRSPAYEQYF
CDR3 DNA: TGTGCCAGCAGCTTTTCCGGGCGGTCACCCGCCTACGAGCAGTACTTC

clone size: .
J gene: TRBJ2-5
D gene: .
V gene: TRBV12-3/TRBV12-4
CDR3 protein: CATALTEFQETQYF
CDR3 DNA: TGTGCCACCGCCTTAACAGAGTTCCAAGAGACCCAGTACTTC

clone size: many
J gene: TRBJ1-5
D gene: .
V gene: TRBV11-2
CDR3 protein: CASSLEESSQPQHF
CDR3 DNA: TGTGCCAGCAGCTTAGAAGAGAGTAGTCAGCCCCAGCATTTT

clone size: .
J gene: TRBJ1-1
D gene: TRBD1
V gene: TRBV5-1
CDR3 protein: CASSRPGTGNTEAFF
CDR3 DNA: TGCGCCAGCAGCCGTCCCGGGACAGGGAACACTGAAGCTTTCTTT

clone size: many
J gene: TRBJ2-1
D gene: TRBD2
V gene: TRBV7-9
CDR3 protein: CASRVSLADSYNEQFF
CDR3 DNA: TGTGCCAGCAGGGTCTCTCTAGCGGACTCCTACAATGAGCAGTTCTTC

clone size: many
J gene: TRBJ2-7
D gene: .
V gene: TRBV6-5
CDR3 protein: CASSYSLGAGSYEQYF
CDR3 DNA: TGTGCCAGCAGTTACTCCTTGGGTGCAGGATCTTACGAGCAGTACTTC

clone size: many
J gene: TRBJ1-1
D gene: .
V gene: TRBV9
CDR3 protein: CASSVAFAGGTEAFF
CDR3 DNA: TGTGCCAGCAGCGTAGCCTTTGCGGGGGGCACTGAAGCTTTCTTT

clone size: many
J gene: TRBJ2-2
D gene: .
V gene: TRBV7-2
CDR3 protein: CASSLAQGTGELFF
CDR3 DNA: TGTGCCAGCAGCTTAGCTCAGGGGACCGGGGAGCTGTTTTTT

clone size: few
J gene: TRBJ1-5
D gene: TRBD1
V gene: TRBV2
CDR3 protein: CASRERTGINQPQHF
CDR3 DNA: TGTGCCAGCAGGGAGAGGACAGGAATCAATCAGCCCCAGCATTTT

clone size: many
J gene: TRBJ1-5
D gene: .
V gene: TRBV10-3
CDR3 protein: CAISQPGFPEPQHF
CDR3 DNA: TGTGCCATCAGTCAACCAGGGTTCCCCGAGCCCCAGCATTTT

clone size: many
J gene: TRBJ2-3
D gene: TRBD1
V gene: TRBV6-2/TRBV6-3
CDR3 protein: CASREGTGSDTQYF
CDR3 DNA: TGTGCCAGCAGAGAGGGGACAGGGTCAGATACGCAGTATTTT

clone size: .
J gene: TRBJ2-1
D gene: TRBD2
V gene: TRBV11-2
CDR3 protein: CASSSRLAGVFHNEQFF
CDR3 DNA: TGTGCCAGCAGCTCGAGACTAGCGGGAGTGTTCCACAATGAGCAGTTCTTC

clone size: many
J gene: TRBJ1-1
D gene: .
V gene: TRBV10-3
CDR3 protein: CAISEGVNTEAFF
CDR3 DNA: TGTGCCATCAGTGAGGGAGTAAACACTGAAGCTTTCTTT

clone size: .
J gene: TRBJ2-7
D gene: .
V gene: TRBV4-1
CDR3 protein: CASSPRDDSYEQYF
CDR3 DNA: TGCGCCAGCAGCCCTCGGGACGACTCCTACGAGCAGTACTTC

clone size: few
J gene: TRBJ1-2
D gene: TRBD1
V gene: TRBV19
CDR3 protein: CASSMLEDRDTGGYTF
CDR3 DNA: TGTGCCAGTAGTATGCTCGAGGACAGGGACACGGGTGGCTACACCTTC

clone size: many
J gene: TRBJ2-7
D gene: .
V gene: TRBV4-2
CDR3 protein: CASSQDRHPRGEQYF
CDR3 DNA: TGTGCCAGCAGCCAAGATCGACACCCCAGGGGCGAGCAGTACTTC

clone size: .
J gene: TRBJ2-1
D gene: TRBD2
V gene: TRBV5-1
CDR3 protein: CASSYIAGGRNEQFF
CDR3 DNA: TGCGCCAGCAGCTATATAGCGGGAGGGCGGAATGAGCAGTTCTTC

clone size: once
J gene: TRBJ2-1
D gene: .
V gene: TRBV7-9
CDR3 protein: CASSELTGGDEQFF
CDR3 DNA: TGTGCCAGCAGCGAACTTACCGGGGGCGATGAGCAGTTCTTC

clone size: .
J gene: TRBJ2-7
D gene: .
V gene: TRBV7-2
CDR3 protein: CASSSQTGGGYEQYF
CDR3 DNA: TGTGCCAGCAGCTCCCAAACGGGGGGCGGCTACGAGCAGTACTTC

clone size: .
J gene: TRBJ2-2
D gene: .
V gene: TRBV12-3/TRBV12-4
CDR3 protein: CASSLGARGARRRAGELFF
CDR3 DNA: TGTGCCAGCAGTTTAGGGGCAAGGGGCGCCAGGAGAAGAGCCGGGGAGCTGTTTTTT

clone size: many
J gene: TRBJ1-1
D gene: .
V gene: TRBV27
CDR3 protein: CASSFNQAVNTEAFF
CDR3 DNA: TGTGCCAGCAGTTTCAACCAGGCCGTGAACACTGAAGCTTTCTTT

clone size: many
J gene: TRBJ2-5
D gene: .
V gene: TRBV2
CDR3 protein: CASSGRGRAQETQYF
CDR3 DNA: TGTGCCAGCAGTGGAAGGGGCAGGGCACAAGAGACCCAGTACTTC

clone size: few
J gene: TRBJ1-3
D gene: .
V gene: TRBV7-3
CDR3 protein: CASSLGPGNTIYF
CDR3 DNA: TGTGCCAGCAGCTTGGGCCCGGGAAACACCATATATTTT

clone size: many
J gene: TRBJ2-7
D gene: TRBD1
V gene: TRBV28
CDR3 protein: CASSGQGRTSYEQYF
CDR3 DNA: TGTGCCAGCAGTGGACAGGGGCGAACCTCCTACGAGCAGTACTTC

clone size: many
J gene: TRBJ2-2
D gene: .
V gene: TRBV11-2
CDR3 protein: CASSTLDRLYTGELFF
CDR3 DNA: TGTGCCAGCAGCACGCTTGACAGGCTTTACACCGGGGAGCTGTTTTTT

clone size: .
J gene: TRBJ2-4
D gene: .
V gene: TRBV6-9
CDR3 protein: CASSYSGAKNIQYF
CDR3 DNA: TGTGCCAGCAGTTACTCCGGGGCCAAAAACATTCAGTACTTC

clone size: many
J gene: TRBJ1-4
D gene: .
V gene: TRBV30
CDR3 protein: CAWSPSTATNEKLFF
CDR3 DNA: TGTGCCTGGAGTCCTTCGACTGCAACTAATGAAAAACTGTTTTTT

clone size: many
J gene: TRBJ2-1
D gene: .
V gene: TRBV12-3/TRBV12-4
CDR3 protein: CACVKGTGLNYNEQFF
CDR3 DNA: TGTGCCTGTGTGAAGGGCACAGGCTTGAACTACAATGAGCAGTTCTTC

clone size: many
J gene: TRBJ1-1
D gene: .
V gene: TRBV10-3
CDR3 protein: CAISEQRGDEAEAFF
CDR3 DNA: TGTGCCATCAGTGAACAAAGGGGGGATGAGGCTGAAGCTTTCTTT

clone size: many
J gene: TRBJ2-3
D gene: TRBD2
V gene: TRBV4-1
CDR3 protein: CASRFMGLVTDTQYF
CDR3 DNA: TGCGCCAGCAGGTTTATGGGACTAGTGACAGATACGCAGTATTTT

clone size: few
J gene: TRBJ1-1
D gene: .
V gene: TRBV18
CDR3 protein: CASSPPGVENTEAFF
CDR3 DNA: TGTGCCAGCTCACCCCCGGGGGTCGAGAACACTGAAGCTTTCTTT

clone size: many
J gene: TRBJ2-7
D gene: .
V gene: TRBV27
CDR3 protein: CASSLWGSARAYEQYF
CDR3 DNA: TGTGCCAGCAGTTTATGGGGCAGTGCGAGAGCCTACGAGCAGTACTTC

clone size: .
J gene: TRBJ2-1
D gene: TRBD2
V gene: TRBV29-1
CDR3 protein: CSVGSGGREDDEQFF
CDR3 DNA: TGCAGCGTTGGTAGCGGGGGTCGAGAAGACGATGAGCAGTTCTTC

clone size: many
J gene: TRBJ2-7
D gene: .
V gene: TRBV6-1
CDR3 protein: CASSPYLTYEQYF
CDR3 DNA: TGTGCCAGCAGCCCCTACTTGACCTACGAGCAGTACTTC

clone size: once
J gene: TRBJ1-2
D gene: .
V gene: TRBV7-9
CDR3 protein: CASSLGGVGRVYGYTF
CDR3 DNA: TGTGCCAGCAGCTTAGGGGGTGTTGGCAGGGTCTATGGCTACACCTTC

clone size: .
J gene: TRBJ1-3
D gene: .
V gene: TRBV5-1
CDR3 protein: CASRLGSKGNTIYF
CDR3 DNA: TGCGCCAGCCGGTTGGGGTCTAAGGGAAACACCATATATTTT

clone size: many
J gene: TRBJ2-7
D gene: .
V gene: TRBV7-2
CDR3 protein: CASSLDSRTYEQYF
CDR3 DNA: TGTGCCAGCAGCTTGGACAGTAGAACCTACGAGCAGTACTTC